This T cell receptor beta chain was sequenced for a study of T cells in Graves' hyperthyroidism and ophthalmopathy. This clonotype was counted ten times or more. Trimming took off 4 bases at V and 4 bases at J, with 7 bases between the two ends. Germline V CDR1 and CDR2: SQVTM, ANQGSEA. This CDR3 comprises 11 residues. Diagnosing involved the use of clinical symptoms, serum thyroxine and TRAb, thyroid ultrasound and orbital computed tomography. RNA transcripts yielded amplified TCR beta CDR3 regions. The primer set for the first-round RT-PCR of the TCR CDR3 was HTBI. MiXCR was run by TCRdb on the multiplex PCR reads, yielding one entry per CDR3 protein. The table has under 350,000 distinct CDR3 sequences, 15% to 20% seen once.

Material for sequencing was blood. The TCR originated in a woman aged 55-75 years with Graves' ophthalmopathy. The chain uses TRBV29-1 and TRBJ2-5; the D is unclear. In DNA form, the CDR3 reads TGCAGCGTTGTGATCGGAGAGACCCAGTACTTC. Amino acid sequence: CSVVIGETQYF.